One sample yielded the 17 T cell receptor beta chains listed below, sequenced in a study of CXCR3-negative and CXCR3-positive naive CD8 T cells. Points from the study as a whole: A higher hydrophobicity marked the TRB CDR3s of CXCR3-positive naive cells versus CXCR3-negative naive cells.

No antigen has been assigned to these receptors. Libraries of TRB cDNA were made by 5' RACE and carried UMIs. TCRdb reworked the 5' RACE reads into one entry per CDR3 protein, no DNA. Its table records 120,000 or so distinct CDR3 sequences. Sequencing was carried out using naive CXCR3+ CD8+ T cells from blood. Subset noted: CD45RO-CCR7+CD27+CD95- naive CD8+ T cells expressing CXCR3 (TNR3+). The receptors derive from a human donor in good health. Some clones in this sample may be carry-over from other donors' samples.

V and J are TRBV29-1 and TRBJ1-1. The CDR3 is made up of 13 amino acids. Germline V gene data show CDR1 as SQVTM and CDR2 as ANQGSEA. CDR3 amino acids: CSVEDGMNTEAFF. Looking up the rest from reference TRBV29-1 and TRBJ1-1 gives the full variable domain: SAVISQKPSRDICQRGTSLTIQCQVDSQVTMMFWYRQQPGQSLTLIATANQGSEATYESGFVIDKFPISRPNLTFSTLTVSNMSPEDSSIYLCSVEDGMNTEAFFGQGTRLTVV.

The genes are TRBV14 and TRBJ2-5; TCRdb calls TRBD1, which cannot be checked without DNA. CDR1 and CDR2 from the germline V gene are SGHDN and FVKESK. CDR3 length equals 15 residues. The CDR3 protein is CASSPTGLLGETQYF.

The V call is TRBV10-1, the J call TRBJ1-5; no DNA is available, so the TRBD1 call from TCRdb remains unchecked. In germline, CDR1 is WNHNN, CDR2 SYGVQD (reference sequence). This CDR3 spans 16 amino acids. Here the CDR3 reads CASRPGQNYSNQPQHF.

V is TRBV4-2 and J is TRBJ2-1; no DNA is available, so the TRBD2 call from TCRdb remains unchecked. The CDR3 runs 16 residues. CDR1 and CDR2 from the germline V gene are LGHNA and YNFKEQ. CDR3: CASSQGGLAGGDEQFF.

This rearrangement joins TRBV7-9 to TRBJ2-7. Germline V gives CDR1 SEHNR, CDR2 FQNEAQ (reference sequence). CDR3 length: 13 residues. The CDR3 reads CASIQPNSYEQYF. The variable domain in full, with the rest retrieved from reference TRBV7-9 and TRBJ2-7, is DTGVSQNPRHKITKRGQNVTFRCDPISEHNRLYWYRQTLGQGPEFLTYFQNEAQLEKSRLLSDRFSAERPKGSFSTLEIQRTEQGDSAMYLCASIQPNSYEQYFGPGTRLTVT.

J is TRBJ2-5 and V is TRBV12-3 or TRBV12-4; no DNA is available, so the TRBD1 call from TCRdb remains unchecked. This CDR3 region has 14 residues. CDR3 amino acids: CASSLPGGEETQYF.

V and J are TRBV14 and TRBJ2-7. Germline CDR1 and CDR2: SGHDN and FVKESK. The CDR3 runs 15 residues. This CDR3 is CASSQEPSQIYEQYF.

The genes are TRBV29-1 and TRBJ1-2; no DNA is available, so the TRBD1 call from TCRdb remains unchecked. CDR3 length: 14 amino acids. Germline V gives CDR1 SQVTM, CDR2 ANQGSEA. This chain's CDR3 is CSVEDRDRNYGYTF.

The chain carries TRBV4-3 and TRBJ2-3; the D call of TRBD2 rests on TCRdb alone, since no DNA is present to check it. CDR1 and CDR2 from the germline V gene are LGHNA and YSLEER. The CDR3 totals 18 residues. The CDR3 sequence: CASSQDEGTSGPQDTQYF.

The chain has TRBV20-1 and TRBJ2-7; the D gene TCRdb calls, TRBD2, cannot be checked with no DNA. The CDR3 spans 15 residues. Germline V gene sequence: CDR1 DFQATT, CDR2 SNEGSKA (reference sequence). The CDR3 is CSASPREAASYEQYF.

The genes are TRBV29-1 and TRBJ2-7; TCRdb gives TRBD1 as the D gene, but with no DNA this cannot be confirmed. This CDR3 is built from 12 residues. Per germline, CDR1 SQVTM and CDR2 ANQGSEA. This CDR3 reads CSDRDSYYEQYF.

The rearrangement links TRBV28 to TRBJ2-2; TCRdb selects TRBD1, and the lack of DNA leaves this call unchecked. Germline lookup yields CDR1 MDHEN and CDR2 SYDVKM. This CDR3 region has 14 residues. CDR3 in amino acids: CASSFGDVTGELFF.

CDR3 sequence reads: CASSLGVAGTDTQYF. The chain employs TRBV7-2 and TRBJ2-3. CDR3 length: 15 amino acids. Germline CDR1 and CDR2: SGHTA and FQGNSA.

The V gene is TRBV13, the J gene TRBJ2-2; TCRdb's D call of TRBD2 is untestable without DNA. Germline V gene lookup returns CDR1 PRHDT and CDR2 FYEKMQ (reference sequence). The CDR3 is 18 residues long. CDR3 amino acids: CASSPSPKAGTNTGELFF.

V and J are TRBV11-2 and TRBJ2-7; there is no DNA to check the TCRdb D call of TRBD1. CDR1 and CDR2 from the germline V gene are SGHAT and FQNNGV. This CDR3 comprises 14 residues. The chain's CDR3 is CASSSWTGNDEQYF.

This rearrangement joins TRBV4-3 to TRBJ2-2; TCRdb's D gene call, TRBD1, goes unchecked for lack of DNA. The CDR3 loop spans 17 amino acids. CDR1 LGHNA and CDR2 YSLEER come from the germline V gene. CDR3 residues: CASSHNRAGFSPGELFF.

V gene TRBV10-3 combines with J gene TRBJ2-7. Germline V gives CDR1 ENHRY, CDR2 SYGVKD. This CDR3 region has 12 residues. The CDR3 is CAIRGSSYEQYF.